The 8 T cell receptor beta chains presented below share a single source sample, sequenced in a study of T cells in Graves' hyperthyroidism and ophthalmopathy (dated by TCRdb to 2018 to 2020). The library was obtained by multiplex PCR. TCRdb records Illumina HiSeq 2000 as the sequencer. Amplification of TCR beta CDR3 regions was carried out from RNA transcripts. For the first round of RT-PCR on the TCR CDR3, the HTBI primer set was used together with the Qiagen OneStep RT-PCR kit. TCRdb redid the processing of the public reads, applying fastp at Q25 and MiXCR, and retained in-frame beta chains. Each CDR3 protein gets just one entry, which takes the most common genes and DNA from the rows behind it. The sample yields about 210,000 distinct CDR3 sequences; 18% were counted once. The ten most abundant clones make up roughly two fifths of the sample. Sequencing used blood. Every receptor here comes from a man aged 40-49 years with Graves' hyperthyroidism.

The J gene is TRBJ2-7, the V gene TRBV28, with 9 bases fitting TRBD1. This CDR3 is 16 amino acids long. The germline CDR1 and CDR2 sequences are MDHEN and SYDVKM. Trimming at V came to 4 bases and at J to 3 bases, leaving 10 bases not matched to a gene. DNA of the CDR3: TGTGCCAGCAGTTACAGGGGGCCAGGGGGATACTACGAGCAGTACTTC. Amino acids: CASSYRGPGGYYEQYF.

This clonotype was counted many times. The chain joins TRBV7-9 to TRBJ2-5, with D tentatively TRBD1 (6 bases). Germline assignment: CDR1 SEHNR and CDR2 FQNEAQ (reference sequence). The CDR3 consists of 14 residues. V was clipped by 4 bases and J by 4 bases, with 13 bases between them. CDR3 DNA: TGTGCCAGCAGCTCCACAGGGTCCCGAGAGACCCAGTACTTC. Amino acids: CASSSTGSRETQYF.

This clonotype was seen many times. This rearrangement joins TRBV6-5 to TRBJ1-1, with D unclear. V lost 0 bases to trimming and J lost 4 bases, with 6 bases between them. Germline V gives CDR1 MNHEY, CDR2 SVGAGI. The CDR3 is made up of 13 amino acids. CDR3 region: CASSYSLGTEAFF. The CDR3 nucleotides read TGTGCCAGCAGTTACTCCCTGGGCACTGAAGCTTTCTTT.

The chain combines TRBV20-1 with TRBJ2-7, with 7 bases fitting TRBD1. Germline CDR1 is DFQATT and CDR2 is SNEGSKA (reference sequence). V was clipped by 1 base and J by 2 bases; unmatched bases: 8. The CDR3 covers 15 residues. The CDR3 coding sequence is TGCAGTGCTAGAGCCCGACAGGGTATTACCTACGAGCAGTACTTC. This codes for CSARARQGITYEQYF.

There are many counts of this clonotype. The rearrangement links TRBV20-1 to TRBJ2-7; tentatively, D is TRBD1 (6 bases). Trimming took 3 bases from V and 4 from J, leaving 13 bases between them. The length of the CDR3 is 13 residues. The germline V gene has CDR1 DFQATT and CDR2 SNEGSKA (reference sequence). The CDR3, as DNA: TGCAGTGCTAGGGAAACTACAGGGTACGAGCAGTACTTC. Its translation is CSARETTGYEQYF.

CDR3 sequence: CASSLGIAGTPDTQYF. The CDR3 bases are TGCGCCAGCAGCCTGGGGATAGCGGGGACCCCAGATACGCAGTATTTT. The chain employs TRBV5-1 and TRBJ2-3, with TRBD2 matching 8 bases. CDR3 length: 16 residues. With 4 bases clipped from V and 4 bases from J, the junction kept 11 bases outside the gene matches. The germline gives CDR1 SGHRS, CDR2 YFSETQ.

In this sample, this clonotype turned up many times. This rearrangement joins TRBV13 to TRBJ2-1; a possible D gene is TRBD2 (5 bases). This CDR3 has 15 residues. Per the germline V gene, CDR1 is PRHDT and CDR2 is FYEKMQ (reference sequence). With 7 bases removed from V and 1 base from J, the gap between germline ends came to 14 bases. The chain's CDR3 is CASTPRVGSYNEQFF. The CDR3 bases are TGTGCCAGCACCCCGAGGGTAGGGTCCTACAATGAGCAGTTCTTC.

This sequence joins TRBV5-6 and TRBJ1-4; the match to TRBD1 covers 8 bases. J was trimmed by 2 bases and V by 1 base; bases with no gene match: 1. This CDR3 has 15 residues. Germline CDR1 is SGHDT and CDR2 is YYEEEE. Here the CDR3 reads CASSLTGGTNEKLFF. For the CDR3, the DNA is TGTGCCAGCAGCTTGACAGGGGGTACTAATGAAAAACTGTTTTTT.